This T cell receptor beta chain was identified during a study of T cells in Graves' hyperthyroidism and ophthalmopathy. It was RNA transcripts that yielded the amplified TCR beta CDR3 regions. An initial round of RT-PCR targeting the TCR CDR3 relied on the HTBI primer set. TCRdb analysed the multiplex PCR reads with MiXCR anew, one entry per CDR3 protein. The sample has 300,000 to 450,000 distinct CDR3 sequences, 25% seen once. Graves' hyperthyroidism without ophthalmopathy progression within 18 months was termed stable. Clinicians diagnosed patients from clinical symptoms, serum thyroxine and TRAb, thyroid ultrasound and orbital computed tomography. As concerns this clonotype: Its specificity is not known.

Study-wide findings and caveats: Most clonotypes that expanded in the thyroid above 0.001 also showed up in blood.

The specimen sequenced was blood. This clonotype was obtained from a middle-aged man with Graves' hyperthyroidism.

DNA for the CDR3: TGTGCCAGCAGTCCTGACTGGACTTATACTAACTATGGCTACACCTTC. It translates to CASSPDWTYTNYGYTF. V and J are TRBV12-3 or TRBV12-4 and TRBJ1-2; no clear D gene. This CDR3 spans 16 amino acids. Trimming pared 5 bases from V and 0 bases from J, leaving 16 bases between.